The clone carrying this T cell receptor beta chain was seen a handful of times. This specimen belongs to a study of identical twins. One entry per CDR3 protein results from TCRdb running MiXCR on the 5' RACE reads. The table has about 690,000 distinct CDR3 sequences, 5.5% to 6.5% seen once. Source material: naive T cells sorted from blood. The receptor was derived from a man between 18 and 29 years old in good health.

CDR3 sequence reads: CASSPRQQDTQYF. The CDR3, as DNA: TGTGCCAGCAGTCCCCGACAGCAAGATACGCAGTATTTT. This chain uses TRBV28 with TRBJ2-3, with a possible D match to TRBD1 (5 bases). CDR1 is MDHEN, CDR2 SYDVKM, per germline. The CDR3 is 13 residues long. V was clipped by 5 bases and J by 5 bases, with 11 bases between them. Using reference TRBV28 and TRBJ2-3 for the parts outside the CDR3, the full variable domain is DVKVTQSSRYLVKRTGEKVFLECVQDMDHENMFWYRQDPGLGLRLIYFSYDVKMKEKGDIPEGYSVSREKKERFSLILESASTNQTSMYLCASSPRQQDTQYFGPGTRLTVL.